A selection of T cell receptor beta chains follows, all from one sample in a study of T cells in Graves' hyperthyroidism and ophthalmopathy. TCRdb recomputed calls from the multiplex PCR reads with MiXCR, one row per CDR3 protein. The sample carries nearly 250,000 distinct CDR3 sequences, about 24% recorded once. Sequenced sample: blood. All receptors derive from a middle-aged woman with Graves' ophthalmopathy. CDR3s include the opening cysteine and the closing phenylalanine or tryptophan. A D gene is named only where the DNA matches it firmly. Clone size, where shown, is once, few, many, or a class for clones that have expanded.

CDR3 protein,CDR3 DNA,clone size,D gene,J gene,CDR3 length,V gene
CASSSPARDRGVTYEQYF,TGTGCCAGCAGCTCCCCAGCCCGGGACAGGGGCGTTACCTACGAGCAGTACTTC,many,TRBD1,TRBJ2-7,18,TRBV11-1
CATSRELQETQYF,TGCGCCACCTCGCGGGAGCTCCAAGAGACCCAGTACTTC,many,TRBD2,TRBJ2-5,13,TRBV5-1
CSGTANYGYTF,TGCAGTGGAACCGCTAACTATGGCTACACCTTC,few,NA,TRBJ1-2,11,TRBV20-1
CASSLVFGTGGHTEAFF,TGTGCCAGCAGCTTGGTATTCGGGACAGGGGGACACACTGAAGCTTTCTTT,many,TRBD1,TRBJ1-1,17,TRBV5-5
CSVEQHGGQYF,TGCAGCGTCGAGCAGCATGGGGGGCAGTACTTC,many,NA,TRBJ2-7,11,TRBV29-1
CASSLVPAGGPGEQYF,TGCGCCAGCAGCTTGGTTCCGGCGGGAGGGCCGGGGGAGCAGTACTTC,once,TRBD2,TRBJ2-7,16,TRBV5-1
CASSLQGSYEQYF,TGTGCCAGCAGTTTGCAAGGGTCCTACGAGCAGTACTTC,many,NA,TRBJ2-7,13,TRBV27
CASSFWTPANTGELFF,TGTGCCAGCAGTTTCTGGACGCCCGCGAACACCGGGGAGCTGTTTTTT,NA,NA,TRBJ2-2,16,TRBV12-3/TRBV12-4
CASSQGANGANVLTF,TGTGCCAGCAGTCAGGGGGCGAATGGGGCCAACGTCCTGACTTTC,many,TRBD1,TRBJ2-6,15,TRBV28
CASSTARHQPQHF,TGTGCCAGCAGCACCGCTAGGCATCAGCCCCAGCATTTT,many,NA,TRBJ1-5,13,TRBV3-1
CAWSGRNQPQHF,TGTGCCTGGAGTGGGCGCAATCAGCCCCAGCATTTT,many,NA,TRBJ1-5,12,TRBV30
CASSRGLAEQETQYF,TGTGCCAGTAGTAGGGGACTAGCGGAGCAAGAGACCCAGTACTTC,NA,TRBD2,TRBJ2-5,15,TRBV19
CAISESSSGRQLEQYF,TGTGCCATCAGTGAGAGCTCTAGCGGGAGACAATTAGAGCAGTACTTC,NA,TRBD2,TRBJ2-7,16,TRBV10-3
CASSPRTSYTGELFF,TGTGCCAGCAGCCCCAGGACTAGTTACACCGGGGAGCTGTTTTTT,many,TRBD2,TRBJ2-2,15,TRBV28
CASSLGNSYSYEQYF,TGTGCCAGCAGTTTGGGAAACAGCTACTCCTACGAGCAGTACTTC,many,NA,TRBJ2-7,15,TRBV27
CSVRQGDTEAFF,TGCAGCGTAAGGCAGGGGGACACTGAAGCTTTCTTT,many,TRBD1,TRBJ1-1,12,TRBV29-1
CASSDIERPQHF,TGTGCCAGCAGTGACATTGAGCGGCCCCAGCATTTT,many,NA,TRBJ1-5,12,TRBV2
CASSVDLKSPLHF,TGTGCCAGCAGCGTAGACTTAAAATCACCCCTCCACTTT,NA,NA,TRBJ1-6,13,TRBV9
CASSPRQGHTEAFF,TGTGCCAGCTCACCACGACAGGGCCACACTGAAGCTTTCTTT,many,TRBD1,TRBJ1-1,14,TRBV18
CASSHTSGVGQPQHF,TGTGCCAGCAGCCATACCTCAGGGGTTGGTCAGCCCCAGCATTTT,NA,NA,TRBJ1-5,15,TRBV6-1
CASSLRGPQETQYF,TGCGCCAGCAGCTTGCGAGGACCACAAGAGACCCAGTACTTC,many,NA,TRBJ2-5,14,TRBV5-1
CASSLEGWTEAFF,TGTGCCAGCAGCTTAGAAGGTTGGACTGAAGCTTTCTTT,many,NA,TRBJ1-1,13,TRBV11-1
CASSRWDREEETQYF,TGTGCCAGCTCACGATGGGACAGGGAAGAGGAGACCCAGTACTTC,many,TRBD1,TRBJ2-5,15,TRBV18
CASSVTSGRETQYF,TGTGCCAGCAGTGTGACTAGCGGGAGAGAGACCCAGTACTTC,many,TRBD2,TRBJ2-5,14,TRBV6-1